Listed below are T cell receptor beta chains from one sample, sequenced in a study of T cell changes during pregnancy in multiple sclerosis. Only in-frame clones appear in the TCRdb table, and some are missing; sequencing was by immunoSEQ multiplex PCR. Here the sample spans around 56,000 clones, 88% being singletons. This sample comprised CD4+ T cells from peripheral blood mononuclear cells, obtained in the third trimester of pregnancy. These receptors all come from a female donor with multiple sclerosis, enrolled in a pregnancy study. CDR3s include the opening cysteine and the closing phenylalanine or tryptophan. D genes are given only for firm matches. Clone size is given for some rows only: seen once, a few or many times, or a class if the clone is expanded.

cdr3_nt cdr3_aa d_call j_call v_call clone_size
TGTGCCAGTAGTATGGAGGGAGCGGGGACCCTATCCTACGAGCAGTACTTC CASSMEGAGTLSYEQYF TRBD2 TRBJ2-7 TRBV19 NA
TGTGCCAGCGCCGGGACTAGCGCCTACAATGAGCAGTTCTTC CASAGTSAYNEQFF TRBD2 TRBJ2-1 TRBV2 few
TGTGCCATCAGAGAGGCGAGCGGGAAAAATGAGCAGTTCTTC CAIREASGKNEQFF TRBD2 TRBJ2-1 TRBV10-3 NA
TGTGCCACCAGCAGAGATCAGGGGTTGTATCAGCCCCAGCATTTT CATSRDQGLYQPQHF NA TRBJ1-5 TRBV15 NA
TGTGCCAGCACCCCGAGGGCCTACAATGAGCAGTTCTTC CASTPRAYNEQFF NA TRBJ2-1 TRBV13 NA
TGCGCCAGCAGCTTGGACTGGAATCAGCCCCAGCATTTT CASSLDWNQPQHF NA TRBJ1-5 TRBV5-1 once
TGTGCCACCAGCAGGGACAGGGGGCGGGTAGATACGCAGTATTTT CATSRDRGRVDTQYF TRBD1 TRBJ2-3 TRBV15 NA
TGTGCCAGCAGTCGAATCCCGGGGGGCCAAGAGACCCAGTACTTC CASSRIPGGQETQYF TRBD2 TRBJ2-5 TRBV7-2 NA
TGTGCCAGCAGTTCCCGCTCAGGCACAGATACGCAGTATTTT CASSSRSGTDTQYF NA TRBJ2-3 TRBV6-5 once
TGTGCCAGCAGCCACCTGTGGGGGGGTCGGAACGCCTCACCCCTCCACTTT CASSHLWGGRNASPLHF NA TRBJ1-6 TRBV5-8 NA
TGTGCCAGCAGCACGGAGAGTGAAGACGTCCTGACTTTC CASSTESEDVLTF NA TRBJ2-6 TRBV5-4 NA
TGTGCCAGCAGCTTGCTCAAACTAGCGGGGGCCGCTGGCACAGATACGCAGTATTTT CASSLLKLAGAAGTDTQYF TRBD2 TRBJ2-3 TRBV5-4 NA
TGTGCCAGCACCCCAGGGCTGACAGGGAGAAAGAACGATAATGGCTACACCTTC CASTPGLTGRKNDNGYTF TRBD1 TRBJ1-2 TRBV7-6 NA
TGTGCCATCAGTGGCAGGCAAGATGGAAACACCATATATTTT CAISGRQDGNTIYF NA TRBJ1-3 TRBV10-3 NA
TGTGCCAGCAGTGAAGCGTATTTGGGGAGTGAAGCTTTCTTT CASSEAYLGSEAFF NA TRBJ1-1 TRBV6-1 NA
TGTGCCAGCAGCGATAGCGGGGGCACAGATACGCAGTATTTT CASSDSGGTDTQYF TRBD2 TRBJ2-3 TRBV25-1 NA
TGTGCCAGCAGTTGGGGACAGGGTGGATCCTACGAGCAGTACTTC CASSWGQGGSYEQYF TRBD1 TRBJ2-7 TRBV6-6 NA
TGTGCCAGTAGTACTCGGGAGACCCAGTACTTC CASSTRETQYF NA TRBJ2-5 TRBV19 NA
TGTGCCAGCAGTGACCCTGGACAGGGAGGGATCTACGAGCAGTACTTC CASSDPGQGGIYEQYF NA TRBJ2-7 TRBV6-1 medium-sized
TGTGCTAGTGGTTTGGTACCGGGACTAGCAGAAGATACGCAGTATTTT CASGLVPGLAEDTQYF TRBD2 TRBJ2-3 TRBV12-5 once
TGCGCCAGCAGCGTCAGGACTCAGAACACTGAAGCTTTCTTT CASSVRTQNTEAFF NA TRBJ1-1 TRBV5-1 few
TGTGCCAGCAGCTCAAACAGGTTAACTAGCACAGATACGCAGTATTTT CASSSNRLTSTDTQYF NA TRBJ2-3 TRBV11-2 once
TGCAGCGTTGAAGTGCGGTCCGCGTACACTGAAGCTTTCTTT CSVEVRSAYTEAFF NA TRBJ1-1 TRBV29-1 NA
TGTGCCAGCAATAAAGGACAGGGGAACACTGAAGCTTTCTTT CASNKGQGNTEAFF TRBD1 TRBJ1-1 TRBV6-5 once
TGTGCCAGCTCACCTGGCCCACTACCAAATCTTGAGCAGTTCTTC CASSPGPLPNLEQFF NA TRBJ2-1 TRBV18 NA
TGTGCCAGCAGGGTTAGCGGGGACGACACAGATACGCAGTATTTT CASRVSGDDTDTQYF TRBD2 TRBJ2-3 TRBV7-2 NA
TGTGCCTGGAGTTCTCTCCGGACAGCCTTTAACTATGGCTACACCTTC CAWSSLRTAFNYGYTF NA TRBJ1-2 TRBV30 NA
TGTGCCATCAGTGGCGGGACTGAGTCTGAAGCTTTCTTT CAISGGTESEAFF NA TRBJ1-1 TRBV10-3 NA
TGTGCCAGCAGTGAATGGTTAGCGGGCTCGGTTGAAAAACTGTTTTTT CASSEWLAGSVEKLFF NA TRBJ1-4 TRBV25-1 NA
TGTGCCAGCAGTTACCAGGGTTGGGATGAGCAGTTCTTC CASSYQGWDEQFF NA TRBJ2-1 TRBV6-5 NA
TGCGCCAGCAGCCCAAACACCGGGGAGCTGTTTTTT CASSPNTGELFF NA TRBJ2-2 TRBV5-1 NA
TGCAGCGTTGAGTGGGGCGGGGGGGGCTCCGAGCAGTTCTTC CSVEWGGGGSEQFF TRBD2 TRBJ2-1 TRBV29-1 NA
TGTGCCATCAGTGGACAGACTGGAAACACCATATATTTT CAISGQTGNTIYF NA TRBJ1-3 TRBV10-3 NA
TGCGCCAGCGGCGAGGGTAGGAGAGGTACCGCTGAAGCTTTCTTT CASGEGRRGTAEAFF NA TRBJ1-1 TRBV5-1 NA
TGTGCCAGCAGTGAACTAGCGGAGACCCAGTACTTC CASSELAETQYF NA TRBJ2-5 TRBV6-1 NA
TGTGCCAGCAGTTTGACTAGCCGGGCTGAGACCCAGTACTTC CASSLTSRAETQYF TRBD2 TRBJ2-5 TRBV6-5 NA
TGTGCCAGCAGCCCCCTTGCGGGGGGCGTAAAATACGGCTACACCTTC CASSPLAGGVKYGYTF NA TRBJ1-2 TRBV5-8 NA
TGCGCCAGCAGTGTTTGGGGCGGTAGCACAGATACGCAGTATTTT CASSVWGGSTDTQYF NA TRBJ2-3 TRBV10-2 NA
TGCAGCGTTGCCCGAGAGGGCGACTATGGCTACACCTTC CSVAREGDYGYTF NA TRBJ1-2 TRBV29-1 NA
TGCGCCAGCAGCCAAGATGCCGGGGTCATGAACACTGAAGCTTTCTTT CASSQDAGVMNTEAFF NA TRBJ1-1 TRBV4-1 NA
TGTGCCAGCAGCTTAGTTCGTGGGGGCCTCTCCTACAATGAGCAGTTCTTC CASSLVRGGLSYNEQFF NA TRBJ2-1 TRBV7-2 once
TGTGCCAGCAGGGTGACAGGGCGGGACACCGGGGAGCTGTTTTTT CASRVTGRDTGELFF TRBD1 TRBJ2-2 TRBV6-6 NA
TGTGCCAGCAACCTATCAGGGGATCCACCCCTCCACTTT CASNLSGDPPLHF NA TRBJ1-6 TRBV6-6 NA
TGCGCCAGCAGCACCCTGCCCCAAACCGGGGCAGGGGACGCCAAAAACATTCAGTACTTC CASSTLPQTGAGDAKNIQYF NA TRBJ2-4 TRBV5-1 NA
TGTGCCAGTAGTATAGGGGACAGGTATAGCAATCAGCCCCAGCATTTT CASSIGDRYSNQPQHF TRBD1 TRBJ1-5 TRBV19 NA
TGTGCCAGCAGTCGAAGGGGGAAGGACACTGAAGCTTTCTTT CASSRRGKDTEAFF NA TRBJ1-1 TRBV6-1 once